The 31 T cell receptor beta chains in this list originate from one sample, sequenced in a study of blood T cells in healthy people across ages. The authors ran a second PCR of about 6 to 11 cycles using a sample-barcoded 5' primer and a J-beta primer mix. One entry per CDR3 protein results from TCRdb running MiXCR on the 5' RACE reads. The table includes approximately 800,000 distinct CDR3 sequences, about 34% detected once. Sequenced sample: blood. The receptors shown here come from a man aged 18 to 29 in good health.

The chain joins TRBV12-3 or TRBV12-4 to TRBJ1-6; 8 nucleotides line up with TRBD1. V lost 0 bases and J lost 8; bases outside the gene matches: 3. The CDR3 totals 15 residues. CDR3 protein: CASSLALDRDSPLHF. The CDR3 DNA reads TGTGCCAGCAGTTTAGCGCTGGACAGGGATTCACCCCTCCACTTT.

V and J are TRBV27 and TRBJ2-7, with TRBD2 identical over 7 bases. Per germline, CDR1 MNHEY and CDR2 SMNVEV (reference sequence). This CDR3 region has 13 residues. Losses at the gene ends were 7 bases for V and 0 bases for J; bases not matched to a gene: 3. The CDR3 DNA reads TGTGCCAGCACTAGGGACTACTCCTACGAGCAGTACTTC. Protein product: CASTRDYSYEQYF.

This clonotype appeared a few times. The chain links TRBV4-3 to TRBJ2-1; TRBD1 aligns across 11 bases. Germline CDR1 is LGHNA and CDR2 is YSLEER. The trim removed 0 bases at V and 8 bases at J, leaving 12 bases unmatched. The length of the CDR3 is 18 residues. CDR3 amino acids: CASSQEFFGQGAWYEQFF. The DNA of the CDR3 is TGCGCCAGCAGCCAAGAGTTTTTCGGACAGGGGGCTTGGTATGAGCAGTTCTTC.

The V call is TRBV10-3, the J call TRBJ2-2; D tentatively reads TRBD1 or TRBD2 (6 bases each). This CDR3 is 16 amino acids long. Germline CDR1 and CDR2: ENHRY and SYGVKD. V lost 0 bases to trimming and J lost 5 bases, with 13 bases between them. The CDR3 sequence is CAISESGQGGTGELFF. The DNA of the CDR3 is TGTGCCATCAGTGAGTCGGGACAAGGAGGGACCGGGGAGCTGTTTTTT.

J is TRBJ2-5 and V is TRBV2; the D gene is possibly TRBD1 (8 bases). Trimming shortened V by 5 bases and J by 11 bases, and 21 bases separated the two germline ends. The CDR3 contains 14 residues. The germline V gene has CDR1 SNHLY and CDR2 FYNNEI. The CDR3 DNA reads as TGTGCCAGCAGTAGCGGGACAGGTCTAGATGAGCAGTACTTC. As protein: CASSSGTGLDEQYF.

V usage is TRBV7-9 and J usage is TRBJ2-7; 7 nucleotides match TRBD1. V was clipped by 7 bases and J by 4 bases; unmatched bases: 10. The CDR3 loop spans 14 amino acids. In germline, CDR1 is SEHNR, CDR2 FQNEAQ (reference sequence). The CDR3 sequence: CASTSTGVLYEQYF. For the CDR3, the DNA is TGTGCCAGCACCTCCACAGGGGTCCTTTACGAGCAGTACTTC. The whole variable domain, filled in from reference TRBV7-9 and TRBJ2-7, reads DTGVSQNPRHKITKRGQNVTFRCDPISEHNRLYWYRQTLGQGPEFLTYFQNEAQLEKSRLLSDRFSAERPKGSFSTLEIQRTEQGDSAMYLCASTSTGVLYEQYFGPGTRLTVT.

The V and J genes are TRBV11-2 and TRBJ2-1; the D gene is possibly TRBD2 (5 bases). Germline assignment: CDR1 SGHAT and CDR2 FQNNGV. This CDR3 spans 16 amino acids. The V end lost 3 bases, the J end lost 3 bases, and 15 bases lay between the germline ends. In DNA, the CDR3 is TGTGCCAGCAGCTTTTCGGGGTCCCTAGTCTACAATGAGCAGTTCTTC. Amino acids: CASSFSGSLVYNEQFF.

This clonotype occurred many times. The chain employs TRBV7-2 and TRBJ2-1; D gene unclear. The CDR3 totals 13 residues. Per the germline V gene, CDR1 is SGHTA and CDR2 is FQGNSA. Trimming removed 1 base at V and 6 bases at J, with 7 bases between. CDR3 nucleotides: TGTGCCAGCAGCTTAGTGGGGTCCAATGAGCAGTTCTTC. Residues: CASSLVGSNEQFF.

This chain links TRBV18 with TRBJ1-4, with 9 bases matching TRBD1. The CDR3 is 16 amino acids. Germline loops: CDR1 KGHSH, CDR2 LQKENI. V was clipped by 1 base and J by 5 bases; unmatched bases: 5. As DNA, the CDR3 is TGTGCCAGCTCACCACGTGCAGGGACAGGGAATGAAAAACTGTTTTTT. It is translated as CASSPRAGTGNEKLFF. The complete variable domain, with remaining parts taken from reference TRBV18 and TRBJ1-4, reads NAGVMQNPRHLVRRRGQEARLRCSPMKGHSHVYWYRQLPEEGLKFMVYLQKENIIDESGMPKERFSAEFPKEGPSILRIQQVVRGDSAAYFCASSPRAGTGNEKLFFGSGTQLSVL.

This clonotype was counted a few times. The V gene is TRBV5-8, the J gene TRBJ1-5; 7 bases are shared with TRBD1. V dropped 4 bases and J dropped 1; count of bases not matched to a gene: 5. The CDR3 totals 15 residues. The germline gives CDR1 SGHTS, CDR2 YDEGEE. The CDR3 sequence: CASSINRGSNQPQHF. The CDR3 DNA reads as TGTGCCAGCAGCATTAACAGGGGCAGCAATCAGCCCCAGCATTTT.

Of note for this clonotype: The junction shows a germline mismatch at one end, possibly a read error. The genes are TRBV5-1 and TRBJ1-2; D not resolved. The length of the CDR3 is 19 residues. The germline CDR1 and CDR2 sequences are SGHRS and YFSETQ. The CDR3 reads CASSFFVLDSYKPEYDYTF. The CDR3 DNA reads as TGCGCCAGCAGCTTCTTCGTTTTGGACTCCTACAAACCGGAGTATGACTACACCTTC.

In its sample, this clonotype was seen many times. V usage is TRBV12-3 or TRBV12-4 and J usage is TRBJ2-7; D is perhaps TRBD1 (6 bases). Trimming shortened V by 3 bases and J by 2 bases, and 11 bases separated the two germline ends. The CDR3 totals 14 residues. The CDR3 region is CASSFEGVPYEQYF. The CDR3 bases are TGTGCCAGCAGTTTTGAGGGGGTCCCCTACGAGCAGTACTTC.

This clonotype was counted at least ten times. Written as DNA, the CDR3 is TGCAGTGCCCAGCAGGGGACAGGGGTCAATGAGCAGTTCTTC. Protein: CSAQQGTGVNEQFF. The genes are TRBV20-1 and TRBJ2-1; the match to TRBD1 covers 10 bases. This CDR3 has 14 residues. J lost 6 bases, V lost 6 bases, and 8 bases had no gene match. Germline V gene sequence: CDR1 DFQATT, CDR2 SNEGSKA (reference sequence).

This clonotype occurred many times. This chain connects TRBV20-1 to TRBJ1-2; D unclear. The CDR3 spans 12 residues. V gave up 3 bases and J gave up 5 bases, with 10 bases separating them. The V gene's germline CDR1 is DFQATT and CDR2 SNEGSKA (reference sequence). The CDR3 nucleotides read TGCAGTGCTAGTTCCAGCCTTTATGGCTACACCTTC. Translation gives CSASSSLYGYTF.

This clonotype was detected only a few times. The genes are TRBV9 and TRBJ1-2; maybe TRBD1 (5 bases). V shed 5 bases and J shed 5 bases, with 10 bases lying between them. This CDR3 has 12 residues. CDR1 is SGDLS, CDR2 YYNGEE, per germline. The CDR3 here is CASRGPLYGYTF. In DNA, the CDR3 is TGTGCCAGCAGGGGGCCCTTATATGGCTACACCTTC. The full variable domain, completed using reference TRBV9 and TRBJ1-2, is DSGVTQTPKHLITATGQRVTLRCSPRSGDLSVYWYQQSLDQGLQFLIQYYNGEERAKGNILERFSAQQFPDLHSELNLSSLELGDSALYFCASRGPLYGYTFGSGTRLTVV.

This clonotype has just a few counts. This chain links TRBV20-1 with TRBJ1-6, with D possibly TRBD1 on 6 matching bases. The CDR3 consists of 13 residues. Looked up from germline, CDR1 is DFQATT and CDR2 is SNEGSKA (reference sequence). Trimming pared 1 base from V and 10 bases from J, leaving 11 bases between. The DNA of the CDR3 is TGCAGTGCTAGAGGTACAGGGAGGTCACCCCTCCACTTT. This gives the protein CSARGTGRSPLHF.

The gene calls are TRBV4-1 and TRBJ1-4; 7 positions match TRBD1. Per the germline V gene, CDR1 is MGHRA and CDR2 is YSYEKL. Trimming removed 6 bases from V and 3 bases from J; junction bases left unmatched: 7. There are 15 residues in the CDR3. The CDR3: CASSTGERSNEKLFF. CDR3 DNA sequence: TGCGCCAGCAGTACAGGGGAAAGGTCTAATGAAAAACTGTTTTTT.

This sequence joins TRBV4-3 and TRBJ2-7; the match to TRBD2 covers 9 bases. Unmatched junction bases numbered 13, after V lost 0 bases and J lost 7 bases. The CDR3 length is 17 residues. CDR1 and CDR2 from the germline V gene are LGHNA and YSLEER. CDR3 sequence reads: CASSQDPAGGQYNEQYF. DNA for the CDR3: TGCGCCAGCAGCCAAGATCCAGCGGGGGGTCAATACAATGAGCAGTACTTC.

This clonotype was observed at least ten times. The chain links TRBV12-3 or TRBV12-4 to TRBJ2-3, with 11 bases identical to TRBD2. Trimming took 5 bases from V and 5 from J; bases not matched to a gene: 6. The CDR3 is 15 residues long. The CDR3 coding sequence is TGTGCCAGCAGTCCGGGACTAGCGGCGATAGATACGCAGTATTTT. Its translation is CASSPGLAAIDTQYF.

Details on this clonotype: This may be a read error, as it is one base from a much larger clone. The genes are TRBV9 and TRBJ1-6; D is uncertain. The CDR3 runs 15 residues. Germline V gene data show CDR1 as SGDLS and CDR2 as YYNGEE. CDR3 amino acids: CASSVTKTDNSPPHF. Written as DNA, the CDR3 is TGTGCCAGCAGCGTCACAAAGACCGATAATTCACCCCCCCACTTT.

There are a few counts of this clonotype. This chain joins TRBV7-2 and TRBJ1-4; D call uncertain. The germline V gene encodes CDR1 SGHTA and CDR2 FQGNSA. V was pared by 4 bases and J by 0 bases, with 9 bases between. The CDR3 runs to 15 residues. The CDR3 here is CASSSGSATNEKLFF. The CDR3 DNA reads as TGTGCCAGCAGCTCGGGGAGTGCAACTAATGAAAAACTGTTTTTT.

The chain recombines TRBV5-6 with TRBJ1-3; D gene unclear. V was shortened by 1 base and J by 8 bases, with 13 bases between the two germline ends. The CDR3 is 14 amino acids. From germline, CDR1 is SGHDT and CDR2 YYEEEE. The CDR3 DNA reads TGTGCCAGCAGCTTGATGCACGCGGGGTACACCATATATTTT. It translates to CASSLMHAGYTIYF. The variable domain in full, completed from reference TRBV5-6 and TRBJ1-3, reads DAGVTQSPTHLIKTRGQQVTLRCSPKSGHDTVSWYQQALGQGPQFIFQYYEEEERQRGNFPDRFSGHQFPNYSSELNVNALLLGDSALYLCASSLMHAGYTIYFGEGSWLTVV.

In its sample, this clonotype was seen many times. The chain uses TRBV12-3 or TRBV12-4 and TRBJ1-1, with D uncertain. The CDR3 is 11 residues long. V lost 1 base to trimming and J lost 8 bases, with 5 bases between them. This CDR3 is CASSLVGEAFF. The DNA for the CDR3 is TGTGCCAGCAGTTTAGTGGGAGAAGCTTTCTTT.

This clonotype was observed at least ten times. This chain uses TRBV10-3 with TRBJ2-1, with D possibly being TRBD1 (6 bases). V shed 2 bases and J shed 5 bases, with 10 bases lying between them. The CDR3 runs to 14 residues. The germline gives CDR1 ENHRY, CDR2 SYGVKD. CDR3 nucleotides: TGTGCCATCAGTGAGGGGGACATCAACAATGAGCAGTTCTTC. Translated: CAISEGDINNEQFF.

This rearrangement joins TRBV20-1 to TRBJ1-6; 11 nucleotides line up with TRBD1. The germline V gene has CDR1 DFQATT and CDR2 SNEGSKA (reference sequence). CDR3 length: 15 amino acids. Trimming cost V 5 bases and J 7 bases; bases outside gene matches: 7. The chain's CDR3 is CSAGRGTGGNSPLHF. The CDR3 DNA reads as TGCAGTGCTGGGCGCGGGACAGGGGGGAATTCACCCCTCCACTTT.

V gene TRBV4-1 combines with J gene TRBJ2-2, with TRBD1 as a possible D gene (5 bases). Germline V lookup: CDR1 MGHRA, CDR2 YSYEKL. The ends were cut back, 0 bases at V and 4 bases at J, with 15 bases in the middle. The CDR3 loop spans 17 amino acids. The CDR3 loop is CASSQEAQGRSTGELFF. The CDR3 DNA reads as TGCGCCAGCAGCCAAGAAGCCCAGGGCCGGAGCACCGGGGAGCTGTTTTTT.

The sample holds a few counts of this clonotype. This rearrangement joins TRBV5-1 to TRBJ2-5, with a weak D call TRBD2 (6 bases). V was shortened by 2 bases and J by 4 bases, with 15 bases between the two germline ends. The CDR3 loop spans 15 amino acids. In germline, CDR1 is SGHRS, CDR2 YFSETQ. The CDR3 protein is CASSFGGSVRETQYF. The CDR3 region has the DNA TGCGCCAGCAGCTTCGGGGGTAGCGTACGAGAGACCCAGTACTTC.

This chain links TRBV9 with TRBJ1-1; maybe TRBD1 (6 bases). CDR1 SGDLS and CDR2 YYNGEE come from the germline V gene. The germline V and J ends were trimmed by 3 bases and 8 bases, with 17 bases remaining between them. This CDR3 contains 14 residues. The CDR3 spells CASSATDSRAEAFF. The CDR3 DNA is TGTGCCAGCAGCGCGACGGACAGCCGGGCCGAAGCTTTCTTT.

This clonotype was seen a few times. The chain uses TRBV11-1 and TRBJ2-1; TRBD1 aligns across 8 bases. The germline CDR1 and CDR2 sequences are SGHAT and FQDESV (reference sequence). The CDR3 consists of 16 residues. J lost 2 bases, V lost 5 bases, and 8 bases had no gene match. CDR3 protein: CASSPGQGRAYNEQFF. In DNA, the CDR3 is TGTGCCAGCAGCCCAGGACAGGGCAGGGCCTACAATGAGCAGTTCTTC. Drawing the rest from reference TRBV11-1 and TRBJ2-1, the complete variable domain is EAEVAQSPRYKITEKSQAVAFWCDPISGHATLYWYRQILGQGPELLVQFQDESVVDDSQLPKDRFSAERLKGVDSTLKIQPAELGDSAMYLCASSPGQGRAYNEQFFGPGTRLTVL.

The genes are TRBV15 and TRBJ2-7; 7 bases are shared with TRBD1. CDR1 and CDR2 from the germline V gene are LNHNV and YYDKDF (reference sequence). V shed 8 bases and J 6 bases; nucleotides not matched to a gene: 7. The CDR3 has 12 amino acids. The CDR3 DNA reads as TGTGCCACCGCTGACAGGGCGTCCGAGCAGTACTTC. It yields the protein CATADRASEQYF. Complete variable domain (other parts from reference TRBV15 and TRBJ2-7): DAMVIQNPRYQVTQFGKPVTLSCSQTLNHNVMYWYQQKSSQAPKLLFHYYDKDFNNEADTPDNFQSRRPNTSFCFLDIRSPGLGDTAMYLCATADRASEQYFGPGTRLTVT.

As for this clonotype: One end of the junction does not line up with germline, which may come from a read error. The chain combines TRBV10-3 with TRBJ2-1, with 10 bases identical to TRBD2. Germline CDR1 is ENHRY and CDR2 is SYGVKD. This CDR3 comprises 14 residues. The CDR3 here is CAISSGGAFNERFF. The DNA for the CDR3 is TGTGCCATCAGCAGCGGGGGGGCATTCAATGAGCGGTTCTTC.